This TCR beta chain was documented in a study of blood T cell repertoires in COVID-19. The overall study: Some COVID-19 samples were acute and others convalescent; all came from the United States, Italy and Spain.

V shed 1 base and J 3 bases; nucleotides not matched to a gene: 3. The CDR3 consists of 15 residues. Germline V gene lookup returns CDR1 SGHAT and CDR2 FQNNGV. TCRdb's copy holds only in-frame clones and misses some; the assay was immunoSEQ multiplex PCR. The sample has nearly 45,000 clones, roughly four fifths seen once. The sequence came from a human donor in a cohort sampled during active COVID-19. The sample taken for sequencing was peripheral blood. The V gene is TRBV11-2, the J gene TRBJ2-7, with TRBD1 matching 10 bases. The CDR3 here is CASSLGGTGDYEQYF. The DNA of the CDR3 is TGTGCCAGCAGCTTAGGGGGGACAGGGGACTACGAGCAGTACTTC.